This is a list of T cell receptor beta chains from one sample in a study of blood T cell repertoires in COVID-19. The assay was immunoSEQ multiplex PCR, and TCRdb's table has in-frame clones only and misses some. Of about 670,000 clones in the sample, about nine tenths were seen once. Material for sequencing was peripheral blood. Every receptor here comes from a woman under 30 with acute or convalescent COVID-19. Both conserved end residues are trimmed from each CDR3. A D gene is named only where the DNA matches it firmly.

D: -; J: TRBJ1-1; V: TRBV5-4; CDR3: ASHPDGDTEAF
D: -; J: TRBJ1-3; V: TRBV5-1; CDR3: ASSFGPGEISGNTIY
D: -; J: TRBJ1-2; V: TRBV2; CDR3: ASHPGNGYT
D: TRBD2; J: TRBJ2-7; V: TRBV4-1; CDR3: ARGGEGGEQY
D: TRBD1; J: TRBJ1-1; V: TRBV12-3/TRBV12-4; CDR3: ASSPGQLLEAF
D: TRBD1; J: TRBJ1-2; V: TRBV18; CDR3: ASSRTGWSYGYT
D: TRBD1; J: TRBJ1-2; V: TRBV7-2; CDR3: ASSLTGPHRGRNGYT
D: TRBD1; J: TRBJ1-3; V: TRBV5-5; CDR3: ASSLGDRSGNTIY
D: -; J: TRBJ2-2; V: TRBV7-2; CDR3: ASSARLADANTGELF
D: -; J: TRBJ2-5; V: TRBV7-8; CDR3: ASSSLGNQETQY
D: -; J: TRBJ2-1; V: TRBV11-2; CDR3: ASSLDRGDYNEQF
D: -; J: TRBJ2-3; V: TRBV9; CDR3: ASSVGQATDTQY
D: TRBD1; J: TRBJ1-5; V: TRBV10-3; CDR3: ATIPTGQGGQPQH
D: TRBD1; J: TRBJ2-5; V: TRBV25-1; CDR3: ASSAGTGVGETQY
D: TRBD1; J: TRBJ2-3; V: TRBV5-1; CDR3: ASRVRDRDIDTQY
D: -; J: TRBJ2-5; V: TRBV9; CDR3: ASSSGDYQETQY
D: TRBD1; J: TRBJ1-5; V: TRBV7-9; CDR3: ASSLGQGTKPQH
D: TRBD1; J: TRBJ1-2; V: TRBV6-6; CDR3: ASLSGGYGYT
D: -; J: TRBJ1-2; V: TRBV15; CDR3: ATSTGQRLYGYT
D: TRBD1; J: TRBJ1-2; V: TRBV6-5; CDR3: ASSYGSGDRDYGYT
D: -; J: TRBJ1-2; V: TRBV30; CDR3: AWSSGSYGYT
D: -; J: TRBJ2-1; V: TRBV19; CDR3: ASSMGGQYNEQF
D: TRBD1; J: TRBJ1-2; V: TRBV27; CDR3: ASSMGQTYGYT
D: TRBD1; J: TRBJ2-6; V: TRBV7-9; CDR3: ASSLGTGTPSGANVLT
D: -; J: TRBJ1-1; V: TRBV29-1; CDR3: SVKDSIRNTEAF
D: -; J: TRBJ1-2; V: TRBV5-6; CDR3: ASSFNMRDYGYT
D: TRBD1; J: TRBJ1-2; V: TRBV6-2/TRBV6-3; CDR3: ASSYGGTGPRDGYT
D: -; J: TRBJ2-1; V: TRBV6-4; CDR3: ASSPDSHNEQF
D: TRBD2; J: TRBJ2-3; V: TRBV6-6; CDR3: ASSSQLAGVSDTQY
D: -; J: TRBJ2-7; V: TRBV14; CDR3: ASSQILTVFDYEQY
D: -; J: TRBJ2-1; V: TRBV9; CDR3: ASSVGGASYNEQF
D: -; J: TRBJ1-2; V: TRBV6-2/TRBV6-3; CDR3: ASSDPGGADGYT
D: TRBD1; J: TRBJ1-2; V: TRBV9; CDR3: ASSARQGTYGYT
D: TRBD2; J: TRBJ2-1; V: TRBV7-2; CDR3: ASSLAAPGGPAHEQF
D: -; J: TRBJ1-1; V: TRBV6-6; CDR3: ASSSTENTEAF
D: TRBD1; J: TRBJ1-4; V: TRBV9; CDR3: ASSVGTDATNEKLF
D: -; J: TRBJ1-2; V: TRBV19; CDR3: ASTEFNYGYT
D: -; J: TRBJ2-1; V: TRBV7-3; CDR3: ASSLINHGEQF
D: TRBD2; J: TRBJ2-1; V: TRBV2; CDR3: ASTPGGGSYNEQF
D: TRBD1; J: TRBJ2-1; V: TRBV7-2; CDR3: ASRMTGGRNEQF
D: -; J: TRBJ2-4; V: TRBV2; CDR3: ASSEAPKGGDIQY
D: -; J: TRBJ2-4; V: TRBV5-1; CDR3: ASSLSKLAKNIQY
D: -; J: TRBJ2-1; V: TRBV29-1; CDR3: SVDRRSNEQF
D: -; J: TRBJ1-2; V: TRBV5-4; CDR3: ASSIETSYGYT
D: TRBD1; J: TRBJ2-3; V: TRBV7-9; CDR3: ASSLGRDSVLTDTQY
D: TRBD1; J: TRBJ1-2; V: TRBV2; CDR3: ASRGDRDNGYT
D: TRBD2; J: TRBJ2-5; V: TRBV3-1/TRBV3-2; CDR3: ASSQGLAGVLYQETQY
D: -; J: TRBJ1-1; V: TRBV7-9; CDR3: ASSLGIRGLTEAF
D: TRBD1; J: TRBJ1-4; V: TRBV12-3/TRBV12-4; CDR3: ASSLSTGVELF
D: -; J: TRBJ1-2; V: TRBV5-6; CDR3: ASSLDARVDT
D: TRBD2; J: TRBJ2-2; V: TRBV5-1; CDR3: ASSLLTSGAGELF
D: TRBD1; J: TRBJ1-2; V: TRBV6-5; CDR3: ASSRRDRGSYGYT
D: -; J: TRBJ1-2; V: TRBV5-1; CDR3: ASSLVPANYGYT
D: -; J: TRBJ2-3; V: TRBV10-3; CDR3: AIRVGNRPTDTQY